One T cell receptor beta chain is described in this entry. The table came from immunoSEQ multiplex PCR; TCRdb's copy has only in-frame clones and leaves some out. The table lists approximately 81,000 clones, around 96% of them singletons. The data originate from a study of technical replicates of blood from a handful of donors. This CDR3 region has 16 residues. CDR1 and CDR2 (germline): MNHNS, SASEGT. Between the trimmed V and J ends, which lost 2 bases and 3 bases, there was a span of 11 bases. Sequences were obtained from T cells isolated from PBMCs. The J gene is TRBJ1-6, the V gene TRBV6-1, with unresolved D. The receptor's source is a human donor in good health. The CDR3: CASSELPGLYNSPLHF. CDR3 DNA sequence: TGTGCCAGCAGTGAACTTCCAGGACTCTATAATTCACCCCTCCACTTT.